Shown below are 23 T cell receptor beta chains from a single sample sequenced in a study of somatic mutations in cytotoxic T cells in rheumatoid arthritis. Some clones are missing from TCRdb's copy, which holds only in-frame ones; the method was immunoSEQ multiplex PCR. This sample carries about 19,000 clones, approximately 80% of them seen once, and the ten largest clones take under 15%. Input material: CD8+ T cells sorted from blood. The receptors were sampled from an adult with rheumatoid arthritis.

The J gene is TRBJ2-5, the V gene TRBV6-1; D not resolved. V dropped 4 bases and J dropped 3 bases, with 15 bases sitting between them. Germline lookup yields CDR1 MNHNS and CDR2 SASEGT. The CDR3 is made up of 15 amino acids. The CDR3 loop is CASSAREQPKETQYF. The CDR3 DNA sequence: TGTGCCAGCAGTGCTAGGGAACAGCCAAAAGAGACCCAGTACTTC.

The chain employs TRBV5-6 and TRBJ2-5; D possibly corresponds to TRBD1 (6 bases). The CDR3 is made up of 12 amino acids. The germline V and J ends were trimmed by 3 bases and 9 bases, with 12 bases remaining between them. Germline values: CDR1 SGHDT, CDR2 YYEEEE. In DNA form, the CDR3 reads TGTGCCAGCAGCTCAGGGGTCCGCCCCCAGTACTTC. As protein: CASSSGVRPQYF.

The chain recombines TRBV28 with TRBJ1-1; 8 nucleotides match TRBD1. Germline V CDR1 and CDR2: MDHEN, SYDVKM. The CDR3 consists of 14 residues. Trimming cost V 8 bases and J 8 bases; bases outside gene matches: 13. Here the CDR3 DNA reads TGTGCCAGCCGGACCGACAGGGGAGGACCGGAAGCTTTCTTT. Its protein product is CASRTDRGGPEAFF.

This clone was picked up one time. The chain carries TRBV27 and TRBJ1-1; D is undetermined. Trimming cost V 7 bases and J 1 base, with 13 bases left between them. The CDR3 covers 14 residues. Germline V gives CDR1 MNHEY, CDR2 SMNVEV (reference sequence). Written as DNA, the CDR3 is TGTGCCAGCACTCGGATAGCAACGAACACTGAAGCTTTCTTT. It specifies CASTRIATNTEAFF.

The chain recombines TRBV4-1 with TRBJ1-6; D gene unclear. The CDR3 is made up of 13 amino acids. The germline gives CDR1 MGHRA, CDR2 YSYEKL. V lost 10 bases and J 5 bases, leaving 12 bases between the germline ends. Here the CDR3 reads CATSVGDNSPLHF. For the CDR3, the DNA is TGCGCCACCTCGGTTGGGGATAATTCACCCCTCCACTTT.

The V gene is TRBV4-2, the J gene TRBJ1-6, with D possibly TRBD1 on 6 matching bases. Trimming removed 3 bases at V and 4 bases at J, with 19 bases between. Germline V gives CDR1 LGHNA, CDR2 YNFKEQ. The CDR3 length is 18 residues. CDR3 in DNA: TGTGCCAGCAGCCACGTTGACAGGAGGAGAGCTTATAATTCACCCCTCCACTTT. Translating gives CASSHVDRRRAYNSPLHF.

This chain joins TRBV19 and TRBJ1-2; D gene uncertain. Trimming removed 3 bases at V and 6 bases at J, with 8 bases between. Looked up from germline, CDR1 is LNHDA and CDR2 is SQIVND (reference sequence). The CDR3 contains 12 residues. The CDR3 loop is CASSIPPHGYTF. Here the CDR3 DNA reads TGTGCCAGTAGTATCCCTCCCCATGGCTACACCTTC.

In its sample, this clone was seen once. The rearrangement links TRBV4-1 to TRBJ2-5, with D tentatively TRBD1 or TRBD2 (5 bases each). The ends were cut back, 0 bases at V and 13 bases at J, with 12 bases in the middle. Germline V gene lookup returns CDR1 MGHRA and CDR2 YSYEKL. This CDR3 is 12 amino acids long. CDR3 nucleotide sequence: TGCGCCAGCAGCCAAGATTCGAGGGGATTGTACTTC. Translation: CASSQDSRGLYF.

Worth noting for this clone: Other nucleotide sequences in the sample specify the same CDR3. The V call is TRBV7-3, the J call TRBJ2-5, with 7 bases that match TRBD1. CDR3 length: 14 amino acids. Trimming removed 0 bases from V and 4 bases from J; junction bases left unmatched: 2. Germline V gives CDR1 SGHTA, CDR2 FQGTGA. CDR3 amino acids: CASSLTGGAETQYF. In DNA, the CDR3 is TGTGCCAGCAGCTTAACAGGGGGCGCAGAGACCCAGTACTTC.

The V gene is TRBV12-5, the J gene TRBJ1-4, with D possibly matching TRBD1 (5 bases). V lost 1 base to trimming and J lost 7 bases, with 22 bases between them. This CDR3 has 18 residues. Germline values: CDR1 LGHNT, CDR2 FRNRAP. In nucleotides, the CDR3 is TGTGCTAGTGGTTTGGCCATACGGCTTACGGGGCCGGGTGAAAAACTGTTTTTT. Its translation: CASGLAIRLTGPGEKLFF.

This clone occurred a few times. The chain recombines TRBV28 with TRBJ2-1, with 10 bases fitting TRBD1. This CDR3 is 17 amino acids long. V lost 5 bases, J lost 3 bases, and 10 bases stayed unmatched. From germline, CDR1 is MDHEN and CDR2 SYDVKM. The CDR3 sequence: CASSPTGTGDFYNEQFF. The CDR3, as DNA: TGTGCCAGCAGTCCCACCGGGACAGGGGATTTCTACAATGAGCAGTTCTTC.

This clone was found a few times. V and J are TRBV25-1 and TRBJ2-2; D unresolved. V lost 2 bases and J 7 bases, leaving 5 bases between the germline ends. The germline V gene has CDR1 MGHDK and CDR2 SYGVNS. This CDR3 has 12 amino acids. The CDR3 loop is CASSEVVGELFF. The CDR3 DNA reads as TGTGCCAGCAGTGAAGTTGTCGGGGAGCTGTTTTTT.

The V call is TRBV6-6, the J call TRBJ1-5; D not resolved. Trimming removed 0 bases at V and 7 bases at J, with 10 bases between. Germline CDR1 and CDR2: MNHNY and SVGAGI (reference sequence). The CDR3 loop spans 14 amino acids. CDR3 sequence reads: CASSYSEGRQPQHF. CDR3 nucleotide sequence: TGTGCCAGCAGTTACTCGGAAGGGCGACAGCCCCAGCATTTT.

The chain employs TRBV9 and TRBJ2-3, with no clear D. This CDR3 has 17 residues. The germline V gene encodes CDR1 SGDLS and CDR2 YYNGEE. Trimming removed 5 bases at V and 6 bases at J, with 25 bases between. The CDR3 loop is CASSFHTKTIGRDTQYF. For the CDR3, the DNA is TGTGCCAGCAGTTTTCACACCAAGACCATAGGCCGGGATACGCAGTATTTT.

J is TRBJ2-7 and V is TRBV7-2; 7 bases map to TRBD1. With V trimmed by 5 bases and J by 3 bases, 10 bases remained unmatched. The CDR3 length is 15 residues. CDR1 is SGHTA, CDR2 FQGNSA, per germline. The CDR3 nucleotides read TGTGCCAGCAGCCAACTAGGACAGGACCTCTACGAGCAGTACTTC. Protein sequence: CASSQLGQDLYEQYF.

The chain is built from TRBV5-1 and TRBJ1-5, with D tentatively TRBD1 (5 bases). The V end lost 0 bases, the J end lost 3 bases, and 10 bases lay between the germline ends. The CDR3 sequence is 15 residues long. Germline assignment: CDR1 SGHRS and CDR2 YFSETQ. The CDR3 protein is CASSLGAGINQPQHF. The CDR3, as DNA: TGCGCCAGCAGCTTGGGGGCAGGGATCAATCAGCCCCAGCATTTT.

The J gene is TRBJ2-7, the V gene TRBV5-4, with D maybe TRBD1 (6 bases). The germline V and J ends were trimmed by 0 bases and 0 bases, with 16 bases remaining between them. Germline V gene sequence: CDR1 SGHNT, CDR2 YYREEE (reference sequence). The CDR3 runs to 17 residues. The CDR3 loop reads CASSLAPHRVLSYEQYF. The CDR3 DNA sequence: TGTGCCAGCAGCTTGGCTCCCCACAGGGTCCTCTCCTACGAGCAGTACTTC.

This clone was observed a few times. The rearrangement links TRBV9 to TRBJ1-3; D remains ambiguous. The germline gives CDR1 SGDLS, CDR2 YYNGEE. There are 10 residues in the CDR3. V was trimmed by 3 bases and J by 8 bases, leaving 3 bases between them. CDR3 in DNA: TGTGCCAGCAGCGGCCACACCATATATTTT. This translates into CASSGHTIYF.

The V gene is TRBV13, the J gene TRBJ1-2; 7 bases fit TRBD1. V gave up 5 bases and J gave up 6 bases; unmatched junction bases: 6. The CDR3 covers 13 residues. CDR1 is PRHDT and CDR2 is FYEKMQ in the germline V gene (reference sequence). The CDR3 sequence: CASSTYRGHGYTF. DNA for the CDR3: TGTGCCAGCAGCACCTACAGGGGCCATGGCTACACCTTC.

This sequence joins TRBV1 and TRBJ2-7; TRBD2, the table's D call, lacks a check against the DNA. TRBV1 is annotated as a pseudogene. CDR3 length equals 16 residues. CDR3 bases: TGCACCAGCAGCCAAGCCCCCCTAGCGGGAGGAAGAGAGCAGTACTTC. This encodes CTSSQAPLAGGREQYF.

The rearrangement uses TRBV20-1 and TRBJ1-1; no definite D call. The CDR3 covers 11 residues. The V end was cut by 6 bases, the J end by 7 bases, with 12 bases between. Germline V gene data show CDR1 as DFQATT and CDR2 as SNEGSKA (reference sequence). The CDR3 bases are TGCAGTGCCAAGGACGGCTTTGAAGCTTTCTTT. It codes for CSAKDGFEAFF.

V usage is TRBV2 and J usage is TRBJ1-1; a weak D match, TRBD1 (5 bases). Germline CDR1 and CDR2: SNHLY and FYNNEI. The CDR3 has 11 residues. Trimming pared 6 bases from V and 5 bases from J, leaving 7 bases between. CDR3 amino acids: CASSAGTEAFF. The CDR3 nucleotides read TGTGCCAGCAGCGCAGGGACTGAAGCTTTCTTT. Variable domain in full (rest from reference TRBV2 and TRBJ1-1): EPEVTQTPSHQVTQMGQEVILRCVPISNHLYFYWYRQILGQKVEFLVSFYNNEISEKSEIFDDQFSVERPDGSNFTLKIRSTKLEDSAMYFCASSAGTEAFFGQGTRLTVV.

V and J are TRBV27 and TRBJ2-7, with TRBD2 matching 14 bases. The V and J ends lost 0 bases and 7 bases, in that order; junction bases with no gene match: 2. CDR1 is MNHEY, CDR2 SMNVEV, per germline (reference sequence). This CDR3 region has 15 residues. CDR3 nucleotide sequence: TGTGCCAGCAGTTTATCCCGGACTAGCGGGAGGGAGCAGTACTTC. It codes for CASSLSRTSGREQYF.